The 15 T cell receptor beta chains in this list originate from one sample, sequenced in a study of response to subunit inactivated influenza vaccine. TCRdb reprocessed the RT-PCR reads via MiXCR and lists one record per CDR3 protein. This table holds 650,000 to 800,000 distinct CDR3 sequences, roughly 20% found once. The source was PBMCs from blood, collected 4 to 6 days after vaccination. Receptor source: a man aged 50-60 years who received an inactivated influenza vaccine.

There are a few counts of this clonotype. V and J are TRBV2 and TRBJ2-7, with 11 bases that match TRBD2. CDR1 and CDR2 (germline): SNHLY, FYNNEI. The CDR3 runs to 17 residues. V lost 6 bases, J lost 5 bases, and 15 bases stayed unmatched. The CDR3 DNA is TGTGCCAGCAGCCTCGAGGGTAGCGGGGGGGATCCCAACGAGCAGTACTTC. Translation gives CASSLEGSGGDPNEQYF.

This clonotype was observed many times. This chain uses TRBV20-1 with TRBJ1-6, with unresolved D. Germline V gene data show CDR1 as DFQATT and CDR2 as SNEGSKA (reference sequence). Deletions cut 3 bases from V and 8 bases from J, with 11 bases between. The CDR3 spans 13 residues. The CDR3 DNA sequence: TGCAGTGCTAGTAACAGCCTGGATTCACCCCTCCACTTT. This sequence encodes CSASNSLDSPLHF.

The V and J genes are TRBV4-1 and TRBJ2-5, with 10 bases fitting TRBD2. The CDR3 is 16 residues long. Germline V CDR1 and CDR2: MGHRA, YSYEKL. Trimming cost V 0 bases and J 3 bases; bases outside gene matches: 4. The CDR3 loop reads CASSQDPAGGKETQYF. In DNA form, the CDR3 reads TGCGCCAGCAGCCAAGATCCAGCGGGGGGGAAAGAGACCCAGTACTTC.

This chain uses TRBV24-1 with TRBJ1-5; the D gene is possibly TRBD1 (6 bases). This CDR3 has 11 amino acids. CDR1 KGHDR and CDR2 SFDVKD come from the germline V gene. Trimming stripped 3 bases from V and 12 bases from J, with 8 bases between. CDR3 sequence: CATSDRGRQHF. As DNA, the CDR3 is TGTGCCACCAGTGATCGGGGGCGCCAGCATTTT.

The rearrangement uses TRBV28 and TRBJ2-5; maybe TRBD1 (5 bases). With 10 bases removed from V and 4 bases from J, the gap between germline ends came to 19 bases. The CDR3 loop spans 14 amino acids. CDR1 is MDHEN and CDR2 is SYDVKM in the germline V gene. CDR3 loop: CATTEILGLETQYF. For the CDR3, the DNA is TGTGCCACGACAGAAATCCTGGGTCTAGAGACCCAGTACTTC.

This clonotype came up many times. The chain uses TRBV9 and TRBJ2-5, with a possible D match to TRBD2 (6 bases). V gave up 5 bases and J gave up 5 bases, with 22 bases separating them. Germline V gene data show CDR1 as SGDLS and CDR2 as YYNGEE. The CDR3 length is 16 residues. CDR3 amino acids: CASSILGGLPGETQYF. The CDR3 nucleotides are TGTGCCAGCAGTATCTTAGGAGGGCTGCCAGGGGAGACCCAGTACTTC. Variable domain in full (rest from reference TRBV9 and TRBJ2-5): DSGVTQTPKHLITATGQRVTLRCSPRSGDLSVYWYQQSLDQGLQFLIQYYNGEERAKGNILERFSAQQFPDLHSELNLSSLELGDSALYFCASSILGGLPGETQYFGPGTRLLVL.

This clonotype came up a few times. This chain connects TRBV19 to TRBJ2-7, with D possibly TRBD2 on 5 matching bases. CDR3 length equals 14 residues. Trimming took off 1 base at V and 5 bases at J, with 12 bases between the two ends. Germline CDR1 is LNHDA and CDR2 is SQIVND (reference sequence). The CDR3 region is CASSIGRGLNEQYF. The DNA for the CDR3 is TGTGCCAGTAGTATAGGGAGAGGACTTAACGAGCAGTACTTC.

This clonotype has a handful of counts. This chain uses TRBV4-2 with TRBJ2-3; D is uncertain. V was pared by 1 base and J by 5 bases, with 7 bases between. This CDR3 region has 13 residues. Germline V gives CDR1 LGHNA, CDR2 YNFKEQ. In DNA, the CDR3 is TGTGCCAGCAGCCAAGGATTAGGAGATACGCAGTATTTT. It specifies CASSQGLGDTQYF.

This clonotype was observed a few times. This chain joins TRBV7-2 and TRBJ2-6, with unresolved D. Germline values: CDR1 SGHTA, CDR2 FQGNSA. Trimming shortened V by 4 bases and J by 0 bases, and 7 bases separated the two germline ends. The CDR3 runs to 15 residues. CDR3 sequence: CASSYQLSGANVLTF. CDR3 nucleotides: TGTGCCAGCAGCTACCAACTCTCTGGGGCCAACGTCCTGACTTTC.

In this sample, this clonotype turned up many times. CDR3 protein: CASSEGQGATEAFF. The CDR3 nucleotides are TGTGCCAGCAGTGAAGGACAGGGTGCCACTGAAGCTTTCTTT. This chain connects TRBV6-1 to TRBJ1-1; 7 nucleotides agree with TRBD1. Unmatched junction bases numbered 3, after V lost 1 base and J lost 4 bases. The CDR3 covers 14 residues. Germline V gene sequence: CDR1 MNHNS, CDR2 SASEGT.

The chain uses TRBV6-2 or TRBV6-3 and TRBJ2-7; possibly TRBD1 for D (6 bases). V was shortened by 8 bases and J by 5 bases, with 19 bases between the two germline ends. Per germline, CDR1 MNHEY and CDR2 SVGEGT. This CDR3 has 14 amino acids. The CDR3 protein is CASGPDSLWNEQYF. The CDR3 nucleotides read TGTGCCAGCGGCCCGGACAGCCTTTGGAACGAGCAGTACTTC.

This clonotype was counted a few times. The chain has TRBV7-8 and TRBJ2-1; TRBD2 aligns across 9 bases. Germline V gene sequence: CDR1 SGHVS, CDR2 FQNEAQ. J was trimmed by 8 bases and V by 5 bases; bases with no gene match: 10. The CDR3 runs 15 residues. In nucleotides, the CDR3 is TGTGCCAGCAGCCTAAGGCGGGAGGGTTCCTATGAGCAGTTCTTC. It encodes CASSLRREGSYEQFF.

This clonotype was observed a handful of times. CDR3 coding DNA: TGTGCCAGGGGCGTGGTCTCGGGACTAGCGGGAGGGCAAGGCACCGGGGAGCTGTTTTTT. Encoded protein: CARGVVSGLAGGQGTGELFF. The chain combines TRBV6-2 or TRBV6-3 with TRBJ2-2; 16 bases match TRBD2. V was pared by 9 bases and J by 4 bases, with 17 bases of the junction left unmatched. Germline lookup yields CDR1 MNHEY and CDR2 SVGEGT. The CDR3 sequence is 20 residues long.

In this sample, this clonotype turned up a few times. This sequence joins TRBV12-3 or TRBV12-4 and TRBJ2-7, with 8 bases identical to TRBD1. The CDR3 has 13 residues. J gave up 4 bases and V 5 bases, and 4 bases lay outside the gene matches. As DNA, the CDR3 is TGTGCCAGCAGTCGACAGGGGAGATACGAGCAGTACTTC. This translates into CASSRQGRYEQYF.

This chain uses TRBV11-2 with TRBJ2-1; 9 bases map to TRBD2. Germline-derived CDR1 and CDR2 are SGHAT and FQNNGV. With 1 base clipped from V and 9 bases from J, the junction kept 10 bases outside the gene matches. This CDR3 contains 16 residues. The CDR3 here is CASSLAASGALVEQFF. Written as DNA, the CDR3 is TGTGCCAGCAGCTTAGCGGCTAGCGGGGCCCTAGTTGAGCAGTTCTTC. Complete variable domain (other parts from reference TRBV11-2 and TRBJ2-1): EAGVAQSPRYKIIEKRQSVAFWCNPISGHATLYWYQQILGQGPKLLIQFQNNGVVDDSQLPKDRFSAERLKGVDSTLKIQPAKLEDSAVYLCASSLAASGALVEQFFGPGTRLTVL.